This TCR beta chain was sequenced in a study of T-cell memory formation after mild COVID-19. Study-level results: CD4+ bias marked clones expanding day 15 to 37, unlike balanced contracting clones. Memory from before infection featured some responding clones, which suggests cross-reactive memory joined.

Each CDR3 protein is one row after TCRdb ran MiXCR on the 5' RACE reads. The sample has about 290,000 distinct CDR3 sequences, 15% seen once. The CDR3 runs 16 residues. The V and J ends lost 3 bases and 4 bases respectively, with 16 bases between them. Germline V gives CDR1 SEHNR, CDR2 FQNEAQ (reference sequence). This clonotype was seen a handful of times. Its antigen is not identified. This sequence was found in a young man who had mild COVID-19 (a few samples of this study predate the infection). Cell type and time point are not known. Sequencing was done on a sample of PBMCs or a T cell subset sorted from them (not recorded which). This chain connects TRBV7-9 to TRBJ1-3, with D maybe TRBD1 (5 bases). The CDR3 sequence: CASSFNPREDGNTIYF. CDR3 DNA: TGTGCCAGCAGCTTCAACCCCAGGGAGGACGGAAACACCATATATTTT.